Listed below are T cell receptor beta chains from one sample, sequenced in a study of metastatic and nonmetastatic thyroid tumors. Through MiXCR, TCRdb re-clonotyped the PCR reads. The table lists just over 7,500 clones, 20% to 30% of them singletons. Specimen: adjacent normal tissue. These receptors all come from a female donor with papillary thyroid cancer or a benign thyroid nodule (not recorded which). Some clones in this sample may be carry-over from other donors' samples. CDR3s include the opening cysteine and the closing phenylalanine or tryptophan. The D gene is left open where the match is weak. Not every row has a clone size; where given, it reads once, few, many or a size class.

J,V,size,D,CDR3,DNA
TRBJ2-1,TRBV6-1,.,.,CASSTPGPYNEQFF,TGTGCCAGCAGTACCCCCGGCCCCTACAATGAGCAGTTCTTC
TRBJ2-7,TRBV27,.,.,CASSKEVSYEQYF,TGTGCCAGCAGCAAAGAGGTCTCCTACGAGCAGTACTTC
TRBJ2-5,TRBV20-1,many,.,CSATGPSQETQYF,TGCAGTGCCACCGGGCCCTCACAAGAGACCCAGTACTTC
TRBJ2-1,TRBV6-2/TRBV6-3,.,.,CASSYSLQRRNNEQFF,TGTGCCAGCAGTTACTCACTCCAGCGGAGAAACAATGAGCAGTTCTTC
TRBJ1-2,TRBV18,many,TRBD1,CASSPETGFDYTF,TGTGCCAGCTCACCCGAGACAGGGTTTGACTACACCTTC
TRBJ2-1,TRBV20-1,medium-sized,TRBD2,CSAPLAGAYNEQFF,TGCAGTGCTCCTCTAGCGGGCGCCTACAATGAGCAGTTCTTC
TRBJ2-3,TRBV4-2,.,.,CASRGGRVGAEDTQYF,TGTGCCAGCAGGGGCGGGCGGGTCGGAGCGGAGGATACGCAGTATTTT
TRBJ2-7,TRBV28,medium-sized,.,CASSSGPAIYEQYF,TGTGCCAGCAGTTCGGGGCCAGCGATCTACGAGCAGTACTTC
TRBJ1-2,TRBV28,medium-sized,TRBD1,CASRRTGSQTYGYTF,TGTGCCAGCAGAAGGACAGGAAGCCAAACCTATGGCTACACCTTC
TRBJ2-7,TRBV12-3/TRBV12-4,.,.,CARSFATGNSYEQYF,TGTGCCAGGAGTTTTGCGACGGGTAATAGCTACGAGCAGTACTTC
TRBJ1-3,TRBV30,many,.,CAKRGGSGNTIYF,TGTGCCAAGAGGGGCGGCTCTGGAAACACCATATATTTT
TRBJ2-7,TRBV11-1,.,.,CASSFNGNEQYF,TGCGCCAGCAGCTTTAACGGAAACGAGCAGTACTTC
TRBJ1-5,TRBV19,.,.,CASSPEVRFRGSPQHF,TGTGCCAGTAGCCCCGAGGTACGATTCCGAGGTTCGCCCCAGCATTTT
TRBJ2-7,TRBV15,medium-sized,TRBD1,CATSRDRTGISYEQYF,TGTGCCACCAGCAGAGACCGGACAGGGATTTCCTACGAGCAGTACTTC
TRBJ1-5,TRBV30,.,.,CAWILSRGLSFGQPQHF,TGTGCCTGGATCCTTTCGAGGGGTTTGAGTTTCGGTCAGCCCCAGCATTTT
TRBJ1-3,TRBV25-1,many,TRBD1,CASREGTGASGNTIYF,TGTGCCAGCAGAGAGGGGACAGGTGCTTCTGGAAACACCATATATTTT
TRBJ1-4,TRBV4-1,few,.,CASSRDQTEKLFF,TGCGCCAGCAGCCGGGATCAAACTGAAAAACTGTTTTTT
TRBJ2-7,TRBV5-6,many,.,CASTLGRNYEQYF,TGTGCCAGCACCTTAGGACGGAACTACGAGCAGTACTTC
TRBJ2-2,TRBV6-1,.,.,CASSEINTGELFF,TGTGCCAGCAGCGAGATTAACACCGGGGAGCTGTTTTTT
TRBJ2-7,TRBV28,.,.,CASSSGLAIYEHYF,TGTGCCAGCAGTTCGGGGCTAGCGATCTACGAGCATTACTTC
TRBJ2-7,TRBV7-6,.,.,CASSLQLWGDEQYF,TGTGCCAGCAGCCTGCAACTCTGGGGCGACGAGCAGTACTTC
TRBJ2-1,TRBV11-2,many,TRBD2,CASSVIAGPTTEQFF,TGTGCCAGCAGCGTAATAGCGGGCCCTACAACTGAGCAGTTCTTC
TRBJ2-7,TRBV4-1,many,TRBD1,CASSQDRTGIYEQYF,TGCGCCAGCAGCCAAGATCGGACAGGGATTTACGAGCAGTACTTC
TRBJ2-7,TRBV6-1,.,TRBD2,CASSEARGLAIYEQYF,TGTGCCAGCAGTGAAGCGCGGGGACTAGCAATCTACGAGCAGTACTTC
TRBJ1-6,TRBV5-1,medium-sized,TRBD1,CASSSRTGRDSPLHF,TGCGCCAGCAGCTCCCGGACAGGGAGGGATTCACCCCTCCACTTT
TRBJ1-1,TRBV7-9,medium-sized,.,CASSSSTEAFF,TGTGCCAGCAGCTCCAGTACTGAAGCTTTCTTT
TRBJ2-1,TRBV20-1,many,TRBD2,CSARDRDRLAGAPGSWEQFF,TGCAGTGCTAGAGACCGCGACCGACTAGCGGGAGCCCCAGGGTCCTGGGAGCAGTTCTTC
TRBJ1-3,TRBV6-5,.,.,CASSYSSYPSSGNTIYF,TGTGCCAGCAGTTACAGTTCCTACCCGAGCTCTGGAAACACCATATATTTT
TRBJ2-7,TRBV6-8,few,.,CASHRTPGRTYSYEQYF,TGTGCCAGCCACAGGACCCCTGGGCGGACGTACTCCTACGAGCAGTACTTC
TRBJ2-1,TRBV6-4,.,.,CASSDPKREYYNEQFF,TGTGCCAGCAGTGACCCCAAACGGGAGTACTACAATGAGCAGTTCTTC
TRBJ2-7,TRBV5-4,.,TRBD1,CASSLTGTGFYEQYF,TGTGCCAGCAGCCTGACCGGGACAGGGTTCTACGAGCAGTACTTC
TRBJ2-7,TRBV28,.,TRBD1,CARSHYGTVYYEQYF,TGTGCCCGCAGTCACTACGGGACAGTGTACTACGAGCAGTACTTC
TRBJ2-3,TRBV15,many,TRBD2,CATSRRPGGADTQYF,TGTGCCACCAGCCGCAGGCCGGGAGGGGCAGATACGCAGTATTTT
TRBJ2-1,TRBV7-9,.,.,CASSLAMGNNEQFF,TGTGCCAGCAGCTTAGCTATGGGGAACAATGAGCAGTTCTTC
TRBJ2-6,TRBV7-3,medium-sized,.,CASSLNPYQLSGANVLTF,TGTGCCAGCAGCTTAAATCCATACCAACTCTCCGGGGCCAACGTCCTGACTTTC
TRBJ2-7,TRBV11-3,.,.,CASSLESALQYF,TGTGCCAGCAGCTTAGAATCGGCCTTACAGTACTTC
TRBJ1-5,TRBV27,.,TRBD1,CASSSQGRQPQHF,TGTGCCAGCAGTTCACAGGGGAGGCAGCCCCAGCATTTT
TRBJ2-1,TRBV5-6,many,TRBD2,CASSSLAGVPYNEQFF,TGTGCCAGCAGCTCTTTAGCGGGAGTACCCTACAATGAGCAGTTCTTC
TRBJ2-5,TRBV20-1,many,.,CSARIFGQQETQYF,TGCAGTGCTAGGATTTTTGGGCAGCAAGAGACCCAGTACTTC
TRBJ2-7,TRBV6-1,.,TRBD1,CASRAGTGSSYEQYF,TGTGCCAGCAGAGCCGGGACAGGGAGCTCCTACGAGCAGTACTTC
TRBJ1-1,TRBV11-2,.,TRBD1,CASSSNRGRDTEAFF,TGTGCCAGCAGCTCTAACAGGGGTCGGGACACTGAAGCTTTCTTT
TRBJ2-5,TRBV28,medium-sized,.,CASRTALTQYF,TGTGCCAGCCGGACCGCGCTGACCCAGTACTTC
TRBJ2-1,TRBV19,.,.,CASQLGAAEFF,TGTGCCAGTCAGCTGGGGGCTGCGGAGTTCTTC
TRBJ2-7,TRBV5-1,many,TRBD2,CASSKGLAGYEQYF,TGCGCCAGCAGCAAGGGACTAGCGGGGTACGAGCAGTACTTC
TRBJ1-1,TRBV13,.,.,CASSPRRSFNTEAFF,TGTGCCAGCAGCCCGAGGCGGAGTTTTAACACTGAAGCTTTCTTT
TRBJ1-5,TRBV5-6,many,.,CASSLWPINQPQHF,TGTGCCAGCAGCTTGTGGCCGATCAATCAGCCCCAGCATTTT
TRBJ2-5,TRBV7-2,.,.,CASRKGVQWTQYF,TGTGCCAGCCGTAAGGGAGTTCAATGGACCCAGTACTTC
TRBJ2-7,TRBV6-5,medium-sized,TRBD2,CASSQSPPRLAGSGEQYF,TGTGCCAGCAGTCAGAGCCCCCCCCGACTAGCGGGATCCGGCGAGCAGTACTTC